Given below is one TCR beta chain in context. The target of this receptor is not known. No base quality information exists; no much larger clone differs at one position. TCRbeta CDR3 regions were amplified from genomic DNA by means of the immunoSEQ Assay, a bias-controlled multiplex PCR. In the source study's methods: The number of nucleated cells in each sample was estimated from the amplification of reference gene primers within the assay. Sequence reads were collapsed and filtered to measure the absolute abundance of every unique TCRbeta CDR3 rearrangement. For each sample, productive Simpson clonality was calculated by taking the square root of Simpson's diversity index across productive rearrangements. The source is immuneACCESS, and TCRdb retained only in-frame sequences with V and J called. Part of the clones is not carried over; for the studies checked, unresolved V genes explain less than half of this, and the remainder is unexplained. Clone size and V and J calls were adopted from that table, with D and trimming inferred from the DNA. This sample comprises 140,000 to 150,000 clones, 80% of them detected only once. The ten largest make up about an eighth of the sample.

Collaborating institutions collected whole blood in K2EDTA tubes following their own protocols. Collaborator samples were shipped for TCRbeta analysis as frozen whole blood, isolated PBMCs, or DNA extracted from either sample type. The data derive from a study of blood T cell repertoires in COVID-19 (dated by TCRdb to the early 2020s). Study-level background: The collaborator samples originated in the United States, Italy and Spain and spanned the acute and convalescent phases of COVID-19. The samples were drawn from two sources: the first 160 participants of the ongoing ImmuneRACE study, and 1,000 to 1,500 subjects contributed by 6 global collaborators. Sample metadata almost always included a de-identified subject ID, COVID-19 status, age in years and sex. The material from the prospective study consisted of cDNA or gDNA derived from T cells, B-cell-depleted T cells, or PBMCs. The dataset comprised deeply sampled blood TCRbeta repertoires from subjects exposed to, actively infected with, or recovered from COVID-19. The repertoires were released in a freely available public database meant as a resource for research on the immune response to SARS-CoV-2. HLA class I and class II types, where available, came from metadata supplied by the sample provider rather than from assay-based typing. Overall study outcomes, separate from this receptor: How much clinical and demographic metadata was included differed by source and by participant, and the metadata was provided uncurated.

Sequences MNHEY (CDR1) and SMNVEV (CDR2) are obtained from the germline V gene (reference sequence). The CDR3 spans 16 residues, from the cysteine through the phenylalanine. The DNA shown is the 48-base CDR3, in frame from base 1. Germline trimming amounts to 4 bases on V and 4 bases on J, with 10 as the count of junction bases outside the gene matches. The source of this sequence is a man between 60 and 75 years old with active or convalescent COVID-19. The chain couples TRBV27 to TRBJ2-1; 7 central bases correspond to TRBD2. Input material: peripheral blood. The CDR3 in this case is CASSSTAGRGYNEQFF. The base sequence is TGTGCCAGCAGTTCAACAGCGGGAAGGGGTTACAATGAGCAGTTCTTC.